Sequencing of this T cell receptor beta chain was carried out in a study of response to subunit inactivated influenza vaccine. Study outcomes and limitations: It was the authors' suggestion that each seasonal influenza vaccination recruits few new T cells.

Remarks on this clonotype: Its target is unknown.

MiXCR, applied by TCRdb to the RT-PCR reads, yields one record per CDR3 protein. The table shows about 780,000 distinct CDR3 sequences, with around 20% occurring only once. This CDR3 contains 18 residues. Trimming took 1 base from V and 0 from J, leaving 17 bases between them. CDR1 and CDR2 from the germline V gene are SGHKS and YYEKEE (reference sequence). The sequence was obtained from a man over 45 who received an inactivated influenza vaccine. The genes are TRBV5-5 and TRBJ2-1, with D uncertain. The sample here was PBMCs from blood, taken around 5 days after vaccination. For the CDR3, the DNA is TGTGCCAGCAGCTTGTTTATCGTCACAGCGAGCTCCTACAATGAGCAGTTCTTC. This encodes CASSLFIVTASSYNEQFF.